Presented here are 8 T cell receptor beta chains from one specimen sequenced in a study of blood T cell repertoires in COVID-19. The assay was immunoSEQ multiplex PCR, and TCRdb's table has in-frame clones only and misses some. The table records tens of thousands of clones, 70% to 90% of them present only once. Sequencing was performed on peripheral blood. Source of these receptors: a woman aged 65 to 85 with active COVID-19.

The CDR3 DNA is TGTGCCAGCAGTAACCGGGACAGCGCCTACGAGCAGTACTTC. It is translated as CASSNRDSAYEQYF. This sequence joins TRBV6-5 and TRBJ2-7; TRBD1 matches 7 bases. CDR1 and CDR2 (germline): MNHEY, SVGAGI. The V and J ends lost 5 bases and 2 bases, in that order; junction bases with no gene match: 6. The CDR3 consists of 14 residues.

The CDR3 DNA follows: TGTGCCAGCAGCTTCACTGGGACATCTAACTATGGCTACACCTTC. Amino acids: CASSFTGTSNYGYTF. The V call is TRBV7-9, the J call TRBJ1-2; perhaps TRBD1 as D (6 bases). Germline CDR1 and CDR2: SEHNR and FQNEAQ (reference sequence). This CDR3 is built from 15 residues. V lost 3 bases, J lost 0 bases, and 11 bases lay in between.

The chain carries TRBV3-1 (or the pseudogene TRBV3-2) and TRBJ2-1; 9 bases align to TRBD2. V lost 4 bases, J lost 4 bases, and 5 bases stayed unmatched. CDR1 LGHDT and CDR2 YNNKEL come from the germline V gene (reference sequence). The CDR3 length is 15 residues. The DNA for the CDR3 is TGTGCCAGCAGCCTGACTAGCGGAATGTACAATGAGCAGTTCTTC. This sequence encodes CASSLTSGMYNEQFF.

V is TRBV11-3 and J is TRBJ2-1; 8 positions agree with TRBD2. This CDR3 is 15 amino acids long. Unmatched junction bases numbered 3, after V lost 5 bases and J lost 0 bases. The germline V gene has CDR1 SGHNT and CDR2 YENEEA. CDR3 nucleotide sequence: TGTGCCAGCAGCCAAAGCGGGAGCTCCTACAATGAGCAGTTCTTC. Translating gives CASSQSGSSYNEQFF.

V gene TRBV12-3 or TRBV12-4 combines with J gene TRBJ1-5; TRBD1 matches 7 bases. Trimming removed 6 bases from V and 5 bases from J; junction bases left unmatched: 4. This CDR3 has 13 amino acids. CDR3 in amino acids: CASSGQAYQPQHF. Here the CDR3 DNA reads TGTGCCAGCAGCGGACAGGCCTATCAGCCCCAGCATTTT.

The V and J genes are TRBV5-1 and TRBJ1-2; 8 nucleotides match TRBD1. The CDR3 spans 15 residues. With 0 bases clipped from V and 5 bases from J, the junction kept 6 bases outside the gene matches. The germline V gene encodes CDR1 SGHRS and CDR2 YFSETQ. Here the CDR3 reads CASSLVAGGEYGYTF. CDR3 in DNA: TGCGCCAGCAGCTTGGTGGCAGGGGGCGAATATGGCTACACCTTC.

The gene calls are TRBV28 and TRBJ1-2; 9 bases are a match to TRBD1. CDR1 and CDR2 from the germline V gene are MDHEN and SYDVKM. CDR3 length: 15 residues. Trimming removed 0 bases from V and 3 bases from J; junction bases left unmatched: 2. The CDR3 reads CASSLWGQGDYGYTF. In DNA, the CDR3 is TGTGCCAGCAGTTTATGGGGACAGGGAGACTATGGCTACACCTTC.

The genes are TRBV6-1 and TRBJ1-6, with D perhaps TRBD1 (6 bases). The CDR3 has 15 residues. The germline V gene has CDR1 MNHNS and CDR2 SASEGT. V was pared by 3 bases and J by 15 bases, with 21 bases between. The DNA of the CDR3 is TGTGCCAGCAGTGAGACAGGCCATCGAGCTGGGCACCTCCACTTT. Protein product: CASSETGHRAGHLHF.